This T cell receptor (beta chain) derives from a study of monozygotic twins with cystic fibrosis. Study summary: Library input was around 3.1 micrograms of fragmented DNA, with approximately 16 PCR cycles.

The CDR3 has 11 residues. Trimming removed 6 bases from V and 7 bases from J, with 9 bases in between. Germline loops: CDR1 SNHLY, CDR2 FYNNEI. Libraries were prepared by immunoSEQ multiplex PCR; TCRdb keeps only in-frame clonotypes and omits some of them. Of around 11,000 clones in the sample, roughly 97% are singletons; the top ten hold roughly 0.89%. To note about this clone: Its antigen remains unidentified.

Study-level results: In 13 of 16 pairs, V gene usage was closest to the co-twin's. Nucleotide-identical clonotype sharing was significantly higher within monozygotic CF twin pairs than between unrelated CF individuals. No link emerged between shared CDR3 counts and age, concordance or severity.

The sequenced sample was blood. The receptor was isolated from a boy aged 5-17 years with cystic fibrosis. The chain has TRBV2 and TRBJ1-1; D is undetermined. CDR3 sequence reads: CASRERIEAFF. CDR3 nucleotides: TGTGCCAGCAGGGAGCGGATTGAAGCTTTCTTT.